The following is a T cell receptor beta chain sequence with its context. Primers included in the PCR were 60 Vbeta and 13 Jbeta primers. Here immunoSEQ multiplex PCR was the method, and the copy in TCRdb shows in-frame clones only, minus some. The sample has approximately 52,000 clones, and its top ten clones hold around 10%. This record belongs to a study of cytomegalovirus exposure and HLA in healthy donors. V was clipped by 2 bases and J by 3 bases, with 14 bases between them. The CDR3 contains 15 residues. Germline V gene sequence: CDR1 LGHNA, CDR2 YSLEER. The rearrangement links TRBV4-3 to TRBJ2-7; D possibly corresponds to TRBD1 (7 bases). The TCR sequence derives from a man in his fifties in good health and CMV-seropositive. Sequencing input: PBMCs. CDR3 amino acids: CASSQLRQGGYEQYF. Written as DNA, the CDR3 is TGCGCCAGCAGCCAACTTAGACAGGGAGGCTACGAGCAGTACTTC.